These 8 T cell receptor beta chains originate from one sample sequenced in a study of Ad26.COV2.S vaccination and SARS-CoV-2 variants. The treatment was: approximately 18 received Ad26.COV2.S at low or high dose, single or two shots; about 5 received placebo; per-sample allocation not given. The samples were gathered on day 63 after the first injection of vaccine or placebo. TCRdb's table, derived via immunoSEQ multiplex PCR, lists solely in-frame clones and lacks some. The data contain more than 400,000 clones, about nine tenths of them seen just once; the ten biggest clones take up roughly 4.3%. This material consisted of peripheral blood, taken in a trial of Ad26.COV2.S vaccine versus placebo. The receptors shown here come from a person between 18 and 65 years old who received the Ad26.COV2.S COVID-19 vaccine or a placebo.

V gene TRBV6-2 or TRBV6-3 combines with J gene TRBJ2-1; D may be TRBD2 (5 bases). This CDR3 region has 15 residues. V was trimmed by 2 bases and J by 4 bases, leaving 12 bases between them. CDR1 is MNHEY and CDR2 is SVGEGT in the germline V gene. CDR3 protein: CASSYGRPIYNEQFF. The CDR3 DNA sequence: TGTGCCAGCAGTTACGGGAGACCGATATACAATGAGCAGTTCTTC.

V is TRBV28 and J is TRBJ2-1; TRBD1 aligns across 9 bases. The CDR3 is 15 amino acids. The germline V gene encodes CDR1 MDHEN and CDR2 SYDVKM. Unmatched junction bases numbered 5, after V lost 6 bases and J lost 2 bases. The CDR3 DNA follows: TGTGCCAGCAGGATTGGGACAGGGACCTACAATGAGCAGTTCTTC. Translated: CASRIGTGTYNEQFF.

V gene TRBV18 combines with J gene TRBJ2-2; D is perhaps TRBD2 (6 bases). The CDR3 contains 16 residues. Germline V lookup: CDR1 KGHSH, CDR2 LQKENI. V gave up 0 bases and J gave up 6 bases, with 14 bases separating them. In DNA, the CDR3 is TGTGCCAGCTCACCACCCTCGGGCGGGAATGCCGGGGAGCTGTTTTTT. It codes for CASSPPSGGNAGELFF.

The rearrangement uses TRBV4-3 and TRBJ2-4, with unresolved D. This CDR3 region has 13 residues. V lost 0 bases and J lost 6, with 6 bases in between. Germline CDR1 and CDR2: LGHNA and YSLEER. CDR3 nucleotide sequence: TGCGCCAGCAGCCAAGATCTTCTAAACATTCAGTACTTC. Amino acids: CASSQDLLNIQYF.

V and J are TRBV9 and TRBJ2-2; TRBD2 aligns across 10 bases. The CDR3 is 14 residues long. The trim removed 4 bases at V and 5 bases at J, leaving 2 bases unmatched. The germline CDR1 and CDR2 sequences are SGDLS and YYNGEE. The CDR3 DNA reads TGTGCCAGCAGCCAGACTAGCGGGACCGGGGAGCTGTTTTTT. This sequence encodes CASSQTSGTGELFF.

The gene calls are TRBV9 and TRBJ2-7; perhaps TRBD2 as D (7 bases). Trimming took 0 bases from V and 5 from J, leaving 18 bases between them. Per germline, CDR1 SGDLS and CDR2 YYNGEE. The CDR3 length is 16 residues. This CDR3 is CASSVDRDGRTNEQYF. The CDR3 DNA reads TGTGCCAGCAGCGTAGACAGGGACGGGAGGACGAACGAGCAGTACTTC.

The chain couples TRBV19 to TRBJ1-5, with 8 bases lining up with TRBD1. V lost 6 bases and J lost 6; bases outside the gene matches: 7. The CDR3 loop spans 14 amino acids. CDR1 and CDR2 from the germline V gene are LNHDA and SQIVND (reference sequence). The CDR3 DNA reads TGTGCCAGTAGCGGACAGGGCAGTGGTCAGCCCCAGCATTTT. Translated: CASSGQGSGQPQHF.

This clone was recorded only once. The chain couples TRBV6-2 or TRBV6-3 to TRBJ2-5; D call uncertain. The CDR3 runs 12 residues. The germline gives CDR1 MNHEY, CDR2 SVGEGT. The V and J ends lost 5 bases and 12 bases respectively, with 16 bases between them. In DNA form, the CDR3 reads TGTGCCAGCAGTCCGACCCGGTCCTCGAAGTACTTC. Translated, it gives CASSPTRSSKYF.